These 30 T cell receptor beta chains were sequenced from one sample in a study of cytomegalovirus exposure and HLA in healthy donors. In the PCR, 60 Vbeta and 13 Jbeta primers were used. Method: immunoSEQ multiplex PCR; TCRdb's copy keeps in-frame clones and lacks some. The profile shows 100,000 or so clones, around 82% of them singletons. Sequences were obtained from PBMCs. The receptors derive from a woman aged 45 to 65 in good health and CMV-seropositive.

The genes are TRBV11-3 and TRBJ1-1, with D hard to call. The CDR3 extends over 13 amino acids. The V end was cut by 0 bases, the J end by 3 bases, with 5 bases between. Germline V lookup: CDR1 SGHNT, CDR2 YENEEA. The CDR3 here is CASSLDRDTEAFF. CDR3 in DNA: TGTGCCAGCAGCTTAGATCGGGACACTGAAGCTTTCTTT.

The V call is TRBV6-5, the J call TRBJ2-2, with D unresolved. V was cut by 4 bases and J by 1 base, with 10 bases left in between. Germline V gene sequence: CDR1 MNHEY, CDR2 SVGAGI. The CDR3 spans 15 residues. The chain's CDR3 is CASSWYGQNTGELFF. The CDR3 bases are TGTGCCAGCAGTTGGTATGGGCAGAACACCGGGGAGCTGTTTTTT.

J is TRBJ1-3 and V is TRBV20-1, with D possibly TRBD1 on 5 matching bases. CDR3 length: 11 residues. Germline V gives CDR1 DFQATT, CDR2 SNEGSKA (reference sequence). V lost 6 bases, J lost 6 bases, and 9 bases lay in between. CDR3 coding DNA: TGCAGTGCAGAACAGGAAAACACCATATATTTT. Protein: CSAEQENTIYF.

In its sample, this clone was seen once. The V and J genes are TRBV6-6 and TRBJ2-3, with D possibly matching TRBD2 (6 bases). The CDR3 extends over 15 amino acids. Trimming took 2 bases from V and 3 from J, leaving 12 bases between them. From germline, CDR1 is MNHNY and CDR2 SVGAGI (reference sequence). CDR3: CASSYRTRGTDTQYF. As DNA, the CDR3 is TGTGCCAGCAGTTACAGAACGCGGGGTACAGATACGCAGTATTTT.

This chain joins TRBV19 and TRBJ2-7; a possible D gene is TRBD1 (7 bases). Germline V gives CDR1 LNHDA, CDR2 SQIVND (reference sequence). The CDR3 sequence is 17 residues long. Trimming removed 3 bases at V and 6 bases at J, with 24 bases between. The CDR3 DNA sequence: TGTGCCAGTAGTATCCCCCCAGGAGGGGGCGTGACATCCGAGCAGTACTTC. Its translation is CASSIPPGGGVTSEQYF.

The chain couples TRBV5-1 to TRBJ1-2; weak D call: TRBD1 (5 bases). The CDR3 totals 14 residues. V was clipped by 4 bases and J by 4 bases, with 14 bases between them. Per germline, CDR1 SGHRS and CDR2 YFSETQ. The CDR3 DNA is TGCGCCAGCAGCCCACCCGGGACTGGCTATGGCTACACCTTC. This sequence encodes CASSPPGTGYGYTF.

The count of this clone is one. This rearrangement joins TRBV27 to TRBJ1-5; 7 nucleotides line up with TRBD1. This CDR3 region has 15 residues. Germline V gene lookup returns CDR1 MNHEY and CDR2 SMNVEV (reference sequence). The V segment lost 5 bases and the J segment 0 bases; nucleotides outside the gene matches: 4. CDR3 region: CASSPGTVSNQPQHF. CDR3 DNA: TGTGCCAGCAGTCCGGGGACAGTTAGCAATCAGCCCCAGCATTTT.

V and J are TRBV7-9 and TRBJ1-1; D remains unclear. This CDR3 is 15 amino acids long. CDR1 is SEHNR and CDR2 is FQNEAQ in the germline V gene (reference sequence). V shed 1 base and J shed 0 bases, with 9 bases lying between them. The CDR3 coding sequence is TGTGCCAGCAGCTTAGAGAGAACCATGAACACTGAAGCTTTCTTT. The encoded protein is CASSLERTMNTEAFF.

The V call is TRBV7-9, the J call TRBJ1-2; D remains ambiguous. The germline CDR1 and CDR2 sequences are SEHNR and FQNEAQ (reference sequence). The CDR3 is 15 residues long. The ends were cut back, 5 bases at V and 4 bases at J, with 17 bases in the middle. The CDR3 region is CASSPYDFALYGYTF. The DNA of the CDR3 is TGTGCCAGCAGCCCATATGACTTCGCTCTCTATGGCTACACCTTC. Complete variable domain (other parts from reference TRBV7-9 and TRBJ1-2): DTGVSQNPRHKITKRGQNVTFRCDPISEHNRLYWYRQTLGQGPEFLTYFQNEAQLEKSRLLSDRFSAERPKGSFSTLEIQRTEQGDSAMYLCASSPYDFALYGYTFGSGTRLTVV.

This sequence joins TRBV5-1 and TRBJ1-2; weak D call: TRBD1 (6 bases). This CDR3 comprises 15 residues. CDR1 is SGHRS and CDR2 is YFSETQ in the germline V gene. V was cut by 5 bases and J by 8 bases, with 22 bases left in between. The chain's CDR3 is CASRANSGVLSGYTF. The DNA for the CDR3 is TGCGCCAGCAGGGCTAATTCAGGGGTTTTAAGCGGCTACACCTTC. The whole variable domain, remainder taken from reference TRBV5-1 and TRBJ1-2, is KAGVTQTPRYLIKTRGQQVTLSCSPISGHRSVSWYQQTPGQGLQFLFEYFSETQRNKGNFPGRFSGRQFSNSRSEMNVSTLELGDSALYLCASRANSGVLSGYTFGSGTRLTVV.

The gene calls are TRBV11-2 and TRBJ2-5; D gene ambiguous. The DNA end lines up better with TRBJ2-7; the J call may be wrong. The CDR3 covers 12 residues. The germline CDR1 and CDR2 sequences are SGHAT and FQNNGV. The CDR3 spells CASSQKLYEQYF. Here the CDR3 DNA reads TGTGCCAGCAGCCAAAAATTATACGAGCAGTACTTC.

The genes are TRBV5-1 and TRBJ2-5; TRBD1 matches at 10 bases. The DNA end favors TRBJ2-7, so the J call may be wrong. Per germline, CDR1 SGHRS and CDR2 YFSETQ. The CDR3 runs 14 residues. CDR3 bases: TGCGCCAGCAGTAGGGACAGGGGCTCCTACGAGCAGTACTTC. Translated: CASSRDRGSYEQYF.

This chain links TRBV6-1 with TRBJ2-1, with no clear D. Germline V lookup: CDR1 MNHNS, CDR2 SASEGT. Trimming pared 6 bases from V and 4 bases from J, leaving 4 bases between. CDR3 size: 11 residues. CDR3 coding DNA: TGTGCCAGCAGCTTATACAATGAGCAGTTCTTC. Protein: CASSLYNEQFF.

The CDR3 loop reads CASSQDRSVSPFYEQYF. DNA of the CDR3: TGTGCCAGCAGCCAAGACCGGTCGGTTTCCCCCTTCTACGAGCAGTACTTC. The chain has TRBV4-2 and TRBJ2-7; unclear D gene. This CDR3 is 17 amino acids long. Trimming took 0 bases from V and 3 from J, leaving 18 bases between them. Germline-derived CDR1 and CDR2 are LGHNA and YNFKEQ.

This chain links TRBV6-6 with TRBJ1-2; D is unclear. Trimming removed 5 bases at V and 7 bases at J, with 8 bases between. Germline V gene sequence: CDR1 MNHNY, CDR2 SVGAGI (reference sequence). CDR3 size: 11 residues. Here the CDR3 reads CASSPSSGYTF. The DNA of the CDR3 is TGTGCCAGCAGTCCGAGTAGTGGCTACACCTTC.

This chain joins TRBV19 and TRBJ1-1; 7 bases map to TRBD1. The CDR3 totals 12 residues. J was trimmed by 6 bases and V by 6 bases; bases with no gene match: 4. The germline V gene has CDR1 LNHDA and CDR2 SQIVND (reference sequence). Here the CDR3 DNA reads TGTGCCAGTAGGTACAGGGGCGCTGAAGCTTTCTTT. This codes for CASRYRGAEAFF.

This clone turned up a few times. The chain uses TRBV14 and TRBJ1-2, with a weak D call TRBD1 (6 bases). V was pared by 4 bases and J by 0 bases, with 12 bases between. The CDR3 length is 15 residues. Per the germline V gene, CDR1 is SGHDN and CDR2 is FVKESK. The CDR3 here is CASSRGQYPNYGYTF. The CDR3 region has the DNA TGTGCCAGCAGCCGGGGGCAGTACCCTAACTATGGCTACACCTTC.

The V and J genes are TRBV2 and TRBJ1-5; D may be TRBD1 (5 bases). Trimming removed 8 bases from V and 3 bases from J, with 11 bases in between. Germline V gene sequence: CDR1 SNHLY, CDR2 FYNNEI. The CDR3 is 13 amino acids. The CDR3 DNA is TGTGCCAGCGTGGGGGAGGTCAATCAGCCCCAGCATTTT. It specifies CASVGEVNQPQHF.

Turning to this clone: The junction departs from germline at one end; a sequencing error may be responsible. This chain connects TRBV7-7 to TRBJ2-1; 7 bases map to TRBD2. The germline gives CDR1 SSHAT, CDR2 FNYEAQ (reference sequence). The CDR3 length is 15 residues. CDR3 in DNA: TGTGCTAGCAGCTTACGGGAGACTAGCTCCAATGAGCAGTTCTTC. This gives the protein CASSLRETSSNEQFF.

The chain carries TRBV5-1 and TRBJ2-3; no clear D gene. The germline gives CDR1 SGHRS, CDR2 YFSETQ. The CDR3 totals 15 residues. Trimming removed 0 bases at V and 0 bases at J, with 8 bases between. CDR3 loop: CASSLDTPSTDTQYF. The CDR3 DNA is TGCGCCAGCAGCTTGGACACCCCCAGCACAGATACGCAGTATTTT.

The rearrangement joins TRBV6-5 to TRBJ2-7; 7 bases fit TRBD1. J lost 1 base, V lost 5 bases, and 2 bases had no gene match. From germline, CDR1 is MNHEY and CDR2 SVGAGI. The CDR3 extends over 13 amino acids. CDR3 loop: CASSKTGSYEQYF. CDR3 bases: TGTGCCAGCAGTAAGACAGGGTCCTACGAGCAGTACTTC.

A few counts support this clone. V gene TRBV30 combines with J gene TRBJ2-3; no reliable D call. CDR1 GTSNPN and CDR2 SVGIG come from the germline V gene (reference sequence). Between the trimmed V and J ends, which lost 4 bases and 1 base, there was a span of 9 bases. This CDR3 is built from 13 residues. CDR3 DNA sequence: TGTGCCTGGATTCCGGCGGGCACAGATACGCAGTATTTT. Its translation: CAWIPAGTDTQYF.

The chain joins TRBV6-6 to TRBJ1-3; D is uncertain. The CDR3 runs 12 residues. CDR1 and CDR2 from the germline V gene are MNHNY and SVGAGI (reference sequence). Trimming pared 2 bases from V and 4 bases from J, leaving 3 bases between. CDR3 protein: CASSYEGNTIYF. For the CDR3, the DNA is TGTGCCAGCAGTTACGAGGGAAACACCATATATTTT.

This clone was recorded a few times. J is TRBJ2-5 and V is TRBV2; TRBD2 is a possible D gene (5 bases). Trimming stripped 7 bases from V and 5 bases from J, with 17 bases between. The CDR3 runs 14 residues. Germline V gene lookup returns CDR1 SNHLY and CDR2 FYNNEI. CDR3 region: CASKRESHAETQYF. CDR3 DNA: TGTGCCAGCAAGAGGGAATCCCACGCGGAGACCCAGTACTTC.

The chain uses TRBV30 and TRBJ1-5, with TRBD1 as a possible D gene (5 bases). V was clipped by 4 bases and J by 6 bases, with 13 bases between them. The CDR3 totals 13 residues. Germline V gene data show CDR1 as GTSNPN and CDR2 as SVGIG (reference sequence). Here the CDR3 reads CAWNSGGAQPQHF. In DNA, the CDR3 is TGTGCCTGGAATTCGGGAGGGGCTCAGCCCCAGCATTTT.

The chain has TRBV7-6 and TRBJ1-1; 9 bases line up with TRBD1. The germline CDR1 and CDR2 sequences are SGHVS and FNYEAQ. V lost 4 bases, J lost 3 bases, and 6 bases stayed unmatched. This CDR3 comprises 15 residues. CDR3 sequence (DNA): TGTGCCAGCAGCTCTGCCGGGACAGGGTACACTGAAGCTTTCTTT. This encodes CASSSAGTGYTEAFF.

V and J are TRBV6-5 and TRBJ1-5, with 7 bases aligning to TRBD1. Germline assignment: CDR1 MNHEY and CDR2 SVGAGI. The V and J ends lost 0 bases and 2 bases, in that order; junction bases with no gene match: 4. CDR3 length: 16 amino acids. CDR3 amino acids: CASSYSIDRGNQPQHF. The CDR3 nucleotides read TGTGCCAGCAGTTACTCGATTGACAGGGGCAATCAGCCCCAGCATTTT.

The chain recombines TRBV9 with TRBJ1-2, with TRBD1 as a possible D gene (5 bases). Trimming left V 3 bases short and J 4 bases short, with 10 bases between. This CDR3 contains 13 residues. Germline CDR1 SGDLS, CDR2 YYNGEE. CDR3 coding DNA: TGTGCCAGCAGCGAGCAGGGTCCCTATGGCTACACCTTC. Translating it yields CASSEQGPYGYTF.

This clone was counted between two and nine times. The rearrangement joins TRBV30 to TRBJ1-2; D gene unclear. V was clipped by 0 bases and J by 4 bases, with 12 bases between them. From germline, CDR1 is GTSNPN and CDR2 SVGIG (reference sequence). The CDR3 has 14 residues. CDR3 loop: CAWSVLGVGYGYTF. In DNA, the CDR3 is TGTGCCTGGAGTGTACTCGGGGTGGGCTATGGCTACACCTTC.

The chain joins TRBV5-1 to TRBJ1-1; TRBD1 is a possible D gene (6 bases). V dropped 4 bases and J dropped 6 bases, with 22 bases sitting between them. CDR3 length equals 16 residues. Per the germline V gene, CDR1 is SGHRS and CDR2 is YFSETQ. The CDR3 here is CASSKTLQGKLAEAFF. For the CDR3, the DNA is TGCGCCAGCAGCAAAACCTTACAGGGCAAGTTGGCTGAAGCTTTCTTT. Complete variable domain (other parts from reference TRBV5-1 and TRBJ1-1): KAGVTQTPRYLIKTRGQQVTLSCSPISGHRSVSWYQQTPGQGLQFLFEYFSETQRNKGNFPGRFSGRQFSNSRSEMNVSTLELGDSALYLCASSKTLQGKLAEAFFGQGTRLTVV.